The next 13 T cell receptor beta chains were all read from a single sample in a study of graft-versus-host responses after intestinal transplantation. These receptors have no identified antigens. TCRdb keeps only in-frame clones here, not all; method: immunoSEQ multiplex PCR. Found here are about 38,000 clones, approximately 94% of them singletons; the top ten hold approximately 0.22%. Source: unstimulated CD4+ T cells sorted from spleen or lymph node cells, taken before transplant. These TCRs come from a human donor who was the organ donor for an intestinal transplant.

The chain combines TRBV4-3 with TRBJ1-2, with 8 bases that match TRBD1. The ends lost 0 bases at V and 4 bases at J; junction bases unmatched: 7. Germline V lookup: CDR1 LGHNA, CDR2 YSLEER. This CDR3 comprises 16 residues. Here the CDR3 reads CASSQDPQGASYGYTF. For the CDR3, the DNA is TGCGCCAGCAGCCAAGATCCGCAGGGGGCCTCCTATGGCTACACCTTC.

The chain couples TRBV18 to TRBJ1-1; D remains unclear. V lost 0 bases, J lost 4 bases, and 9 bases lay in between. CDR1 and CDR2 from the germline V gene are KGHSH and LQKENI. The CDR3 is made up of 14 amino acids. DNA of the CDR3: TGTGCCAGCTCACCACCCGGGAGAGGCACTGAAGCTTTCTTT. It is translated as CASSPPGRGTEAFF. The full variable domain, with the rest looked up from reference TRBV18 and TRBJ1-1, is NAGVMQNPRHLVRRRGQEARLRCSPMKGHSHVYWYRQLPEEGLKFMVYLQKENIIDESGMPKERFSAEFPKEGPSILRIQQVVRGDSAAYFCASSPPGRGTEAFFGQGTRLTVV.

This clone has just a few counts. CDR3 protein: CAIGQGAYEQYF. The CDR3 nucleotides read TGTGCCATCGGACAGGGGGCGTACGAGCAGTACTTC. The V gene is TRBV10-3, the J gene TRBJ2-7; 11 nucleotides match TRBD1. Germline V lookup: CDR1 ENHRY, CDR2 SYGVKD. The CDR3 is 12 residues long. V lost 8 bases to trimming and J lost 4 bases; unmatched junction nucleotides: 1.

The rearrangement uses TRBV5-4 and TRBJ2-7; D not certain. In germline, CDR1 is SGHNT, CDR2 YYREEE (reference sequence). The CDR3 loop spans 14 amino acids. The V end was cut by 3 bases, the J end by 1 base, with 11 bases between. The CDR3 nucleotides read TGTGCCAGCAGCTCTGACCTCGCGTCCTACGAGCAGTACTTC. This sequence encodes CASSSDLASYEQYF.

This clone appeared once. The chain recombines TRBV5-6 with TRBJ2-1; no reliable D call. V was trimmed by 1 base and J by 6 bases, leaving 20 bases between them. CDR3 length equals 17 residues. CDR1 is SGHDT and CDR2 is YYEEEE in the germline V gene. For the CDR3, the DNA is TGTGCCAGCAGCTTGCGGTATCGTGTGGGCTCGCTCAATGAGCAGTTCTTC. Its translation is CASSLRYRVGSLNEQFF.

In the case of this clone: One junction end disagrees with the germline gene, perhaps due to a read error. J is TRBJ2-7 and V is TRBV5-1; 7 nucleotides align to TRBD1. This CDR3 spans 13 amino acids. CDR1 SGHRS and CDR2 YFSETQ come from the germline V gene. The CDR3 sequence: CASSSSRGTESDF. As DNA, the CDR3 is TGCGCCAGCAGCTCGAGCAGGGGGACAGAGAGTGACTTC.

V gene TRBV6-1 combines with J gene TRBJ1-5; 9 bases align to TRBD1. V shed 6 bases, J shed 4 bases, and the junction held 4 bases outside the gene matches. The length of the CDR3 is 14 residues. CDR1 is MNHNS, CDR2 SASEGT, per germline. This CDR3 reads CASSRTGENQPQHF. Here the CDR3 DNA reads TGTGCCAGCAGCCGGACAGGGGAAAATCAGCCCCAGCATTTT.

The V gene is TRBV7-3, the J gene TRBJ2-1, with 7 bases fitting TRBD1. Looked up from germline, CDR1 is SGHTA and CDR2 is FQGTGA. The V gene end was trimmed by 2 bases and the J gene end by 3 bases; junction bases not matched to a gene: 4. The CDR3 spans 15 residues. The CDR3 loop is CASSLESGGYNEQFF. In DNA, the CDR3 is TGTGCCAGCAGCTTAGAGTCAGGGGGCTACAATGAGCAGTTCTTC. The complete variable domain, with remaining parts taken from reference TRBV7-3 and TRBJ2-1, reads GAGVSQTPSNKVTEKGKYVELRCDPISGHTALYWYRQSLGQGPEFLIYFQGTGAADDSGLPNDRFFAVRPEGSVSTLKIQRTERGDSAVYLCASSLESGGYNEQFFGPGTRLTVL.

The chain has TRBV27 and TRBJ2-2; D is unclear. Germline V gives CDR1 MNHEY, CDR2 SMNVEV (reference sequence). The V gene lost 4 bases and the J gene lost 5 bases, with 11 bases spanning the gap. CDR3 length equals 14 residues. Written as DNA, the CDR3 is TGTGCCAGCAGTTCTGTGGGTCGGACCGGGGAGCTGTTTTTT. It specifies CASSSVGRTGELFF.

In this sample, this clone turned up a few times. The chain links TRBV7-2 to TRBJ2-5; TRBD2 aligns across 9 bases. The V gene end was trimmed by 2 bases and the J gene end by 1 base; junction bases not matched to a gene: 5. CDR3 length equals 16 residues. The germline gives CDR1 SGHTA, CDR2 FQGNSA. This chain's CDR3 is CASSLLWRGGQETQYF. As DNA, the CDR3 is TGTGCCAGCAGCTTACTTTGGCGGGGGGGCCAAGAGACCCAGTACTTC.

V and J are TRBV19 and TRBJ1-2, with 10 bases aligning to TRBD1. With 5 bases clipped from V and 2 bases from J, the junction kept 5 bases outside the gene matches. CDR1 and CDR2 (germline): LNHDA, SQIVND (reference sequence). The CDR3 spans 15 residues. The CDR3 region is CASSRGGQGNYGYTF. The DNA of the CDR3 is TGTGCCAGTAGTCGGGGGGGACAGGGGAACTATGGCTACACCTTC.

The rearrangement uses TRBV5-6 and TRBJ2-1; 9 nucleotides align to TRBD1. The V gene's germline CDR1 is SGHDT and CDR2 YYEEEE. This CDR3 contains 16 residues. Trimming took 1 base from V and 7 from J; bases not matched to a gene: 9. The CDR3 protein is CASSLTGTGSRNEQFF. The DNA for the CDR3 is TGTGCCAGCAGCTTGACCGGGACAGGGTCCCGTAATGAGCAGTTCTTC.

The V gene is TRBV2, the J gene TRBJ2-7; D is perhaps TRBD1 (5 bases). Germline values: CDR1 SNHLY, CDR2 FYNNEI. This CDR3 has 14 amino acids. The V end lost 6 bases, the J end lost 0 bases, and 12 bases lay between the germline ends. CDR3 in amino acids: CASREYRSSYEQYF. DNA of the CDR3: TGTGCCAGCAGGGAATACAGGAGCTCCTACGAGCAGTACTTC.